This T cell receptor (beta chain) was recovered during a study of T-cell reconstitution after alpha-beta-depleted transplantation in children. Regarding the study as a whole: Roughly two months post-transplant, alpha-beta T cells reportedly originated from several hundred graft clones that had expanded. Surviving thymic progenitors and recipient T cells were the source of high TCRbeta diversity at day 60 in some patients.

This clonotype has more than one count but fewer than ten. Its antigen is undetermined. The TCRbeta library incorporated unique molecular identifiers. TCRdb recomputed calls from the PCR reads with MiXCR, one row per CDR3 protein. The table lists about 980,000 distinct CDR3 sequences, about 29% of them singletons. Germline CDR1 DFQATT, CDR2 SNEGSKA (reference sequence). Trimming removed 1 base from V and 2 bases from J, with 13 bases in between. This CDR3 has 15 amino acids. V gene TRBV20-1 combines with J gene TRBJ2-3; no firm D call. This sequence originates from a boy under three years old who had a stem cell transplant for SCID, so the T cells may come from the graft donor. The sample in question was PBMCs, mostly from graft donor cells, obtained 360 days after TCRalphabeta/CD19-depleted stem cell transplant. The CDR3 DNA reads TGCAGTGCTAGAGGCGCACTCGGATACACAGATACGCAGTATTTT. Residues: CSARGALGYTDTQYF.